This entry lists 14 T cell receptor beta chains sequenced from one sample in a study of T cell responses to AZD1222 COVID-19 vaccine. Profiled with immunoSEQ multiplex PCR; TCRdb holds only in-frame clones, not every one. The sample includes about 140,000 clones, 75% to 90% of them seen just once. The source material was peripheral blood, sampled on day 0 of AZD1222 vaccination. These receptors came from an adult in good health.

V gene TRBV12-3 or TRBV12-4 combines with J gene TRBJ1-2, with D maybe TRBD1 (6 bases). The V end lost 6 bases, the J end lost 7 bases, and 15 bases lay between the germline ends. The CDR3 spans 13 residues. CDR3 DNA: TGTGCCAGCAGCCTTGTGGGGGCGGGTGGCTACACCTTC. Its protein is CASSLVGAGGYTF.

A single count supports this clone. CDR3 residues: CASTDGRTGGNSYNSPLHF. The CDR3 nucleotides read TGTGCCAGTACCGATGGGAGGACAGGGGGCAACTCCTATAATTCACCCCTCCACTTT. The chain carries TRBV19 and TRBJ1-6; 11 nucleotides match TRBD1. J lost 0 bases, V lost 7 bases, and 11 bases had no gene match. The CDR3 consists of 19 residues. Germline CDR1 is LNHDA and CDR2 is SQIVND (reference sequence).

The CDR3 nucleotides are TGCGCCAGCAGTGATGGGGGAGGCGAGCAGTACTTC. Protein: CASSDGGGEQYF. This chain links TRBV10-1 with TRBJ2-7; D might be TRBD2 (6 bases). Deletions cut 3 bases from V and 6 bases from J, with 9 bases between. The germline gives CDR1 WNHNN, CDR2 SYGVQD (reference sequence). The CDR3 is 12 amino acids.

The genes are TRBV19 and TRBJ1-4; no reliable D call. Germline V CDR1 and CDR2: LNHDA, SQIVND (reference sequence). The germline V and J ends were trimmed by 4 bases and 8 bases, with 11 bases remaining between them. This CDR3 is built from 13 residues. The CDR3 protein is CASSTRRVEKLFF. For the CDR3, the DNA is TGTGCCAGTAGTACTAGACGAGTCGAAAAACTGTTTTTT.

This chain uses TRBV19 with TRBJ2-6, with a tentative D call TRBD1 (6 bases). The CDR3 is 19 amino acids. Between the trimmed V and J ends, which lost 6 bases and 0 bases, there was a span of 21 bases. The germline V gene encodes CDR1 LNHDA and CDR2 SQIVND (reference sequence). CDR3 sequence reads: CASSIDPRAGASGANVLTF. The CDR3 coding sequence is TGTGCCAGTAGCATCGATCCCCGGGCAGGGGCCTCTGGGGCCAACGTCCTGACTTTC.

This clone appeared a single time. The chain recombines TRBV27 with TRBJ2-1, with TRBD2 matching 14 bases. V shed 6 bases, J shed 4 bases, and the junction held 8 bases outside the gene matches. The CDR3 runs 17 residues. Germline V gene data show CDR1 as MNHEY and CDR2 as SMNVEV (reference sequence). The CDR3 sequence is CASSKGLAGVAYNEQFF. CDR3 nucleotides: TGTGCCAGCAGCAAGGGACTAGCGGGAGTGGCGTACAATGAGCAGTTCTTC.

The V and J genes are TRBV30 and TRBJ1-3, with no clear D. Germline-derived CDR1 and CDR2 are GTSNPN and SVGIG (reference sequence). CDR3 size: 13 residues. Deletions cut 3 bases from V and 4 bases from J, with 10 bases between. DNA of the CDR3: TGTGCCTGGAGAAGACAAGTCGGAAACACCATATATTTT. It yields the protein CAWRRQVGNTIYF.

V is TRBV7-8 and J is TRBJ1-6; D might be TRBD1 (5 bases). Trimming left V 6 bases short and J 7 bases short, with 13 bases between. CDR3 length: 14 residues. The V gene's germline CDR1 is SGHVS and CDR2 FQNEAQ. DNA of the CDR3: TGTGCCAGCAGTTCCGGACGGACAAATTCACCCCTCCACTTT. Translation gives CASSSGRTNSPLHF.

V is TRBV20-1 and J is TRBJ2-7; no reliable D call. Germline assignment: CDR1 DFQATT and CDR2 SNEGSKA (reference sequence). V lost 6 bases, J lost 3 bases, and 9 bases lay in between. CDR3 length: 11 amino acids. The CDR3 here is CSAISGYEQYF. The DNA of the CDR3 is TGCAGTGCAATTTCCGGCTACGAGCAGTACTTC.

This chain joins TRBV7-2 and TRBJ2-3; 14 bases agree with TRBD2. The length of the CDR3 is 18 residues. Germline values: CDR1 SGHTA, CDR2 FQGNSA. Germline trimming cut 5 bases from V and 3 bases from J; bases unmatched to any gene: 10. Here the CDR3 reads CASSLNEGLAGGTDTQYF. DNA of the CDR3: TGTGCCAGCAGCCTCAATGAAGGACTAGCGGGGGGTACAGATACGCAGTATTTT.

The J gene is TRBJ1-6, the V gene TRBV6-5; possibly TRBD1 for D (6 bases). The CDR3 runs to 16 residues. Germline V gives CDR1 MNHEY, CDR2 SVGAGI. V was shortened by 2 bases and J by 4 bases, with 12 bases between the two germline ends. This chain's CDR3 is CASSYLQGTYNSPLHF. CDR3 bases: TGTGCCAGCAGTTACCTTCAGGGGACTTATAATTCACCCCTCCACTTT.

This chain links TRBV10-3 with TRBJ1-6; D gene uncertain. In germline, CDR1 is ENHRY, CDR2 SYGVKD. CDR3 size: 13 residues. Deletions cut 6 bases from V and 10 bases from J, with 13 bases between. CDR3 sequence: CAIREPLSSPLHF. In nucleotides, the CDR3 is TGTGCCATCAGAGAACCCCTTAGCTCACCCCTCCACTTT.

This clone was recorded only once. This chain connects TRBV29-1 to TRBJ1-1; TRBD1 aligns across 8 bases. This CDR3 comprises 12 residues. Trimming took 7 bases from V and 5 from J; bases not matched to a gene: 6. Germline assignment: CDR1 SQVTM and CDR2 ANQGSEA. The CDR3: CSAGQGQTEAFF. CDR3 bases: TGCAGCGCCGGACAGGGTCAAACTGAAGCTTTCTTT.

This clone has a single count. The CDR3 DNA is TGTGCCAGCAGCTTAGGTTTGGGGAGGGCCTACAATGAGCAGTTCTTC. Its translation: CASSLGLGRAYNEQFF. The chain links TRBV11-1 to TRBJ2-1, with 7 bases that match TRBD2. The CDR3 is made up of 16 amino acids. Unmatched junction bases numbered 5, after V lost 1 base and J lost 2 bases. The V gene's germline CDR1 is SGHAT and CDR2 FQDESV (reference sequence).